This is a list of T cell receptor beta chains from one sample in a study of T cell responses to AZD1222 COVID-19 vaccine. Assay: immunoSEQ multiplex PCR; the TCRdb copy retains only in-frame clones and omits some. The sample has around 190,000 clones, almost 90% seen once. Specimen: peripheral blood, collected on day 0 of AZD1222 vaccination. These receptors all stem from an adult in good health. CDR3s include the opening cysteine and the closing phenylalanine or tryptophan. Fields, in order: CDR3 protein, CDR3 DNA, V gene, D gene, J gene, clone size. D genes are given only for firm matches. Size tells how often a clone was seen (once, few, many) or the class of an expanded clone, and some rows leave it out.

cdr3_aa: CASSRTGINYGYTF; cdr3_nt: TGTGCCAGCAGCCGGACAGGGATTAACTATGGCTACACCTTC; v_call: TRBV6-5; d_call: TRBD1; j_call: TRBJ1-2; clone_size: once
cdr3_aa: CASIPSAGRGYGYTF; cdr3_nt: TGTGCCAGCATCCCTTCGGCGGGCCGGGGCTATGGCTACACCTTC; v_call: TRBV6-2/TRBV6-3; d_call: -; j_call: TRBJ1-2; clone_size: -
cdr3_aa: CASSYSTGVDTQYF; cdr3_nt: TGTGCCAGCAGTTACTCGACCGGGGTGGATACGCAGTATTTT; v_call: TRBV6-5; d_call: -; j_call: TRBJ2-3; clone_size: -
cdr3_aa: CASSQEARLTYEQYF; cdr3_nt: TGTGCCAGCAGCCAAGAAGCTAGGTTAACCTACGAGCAGTACTTC; v_call: TRBV3-1/TRBV3-2; d_call: -; j_call: TRBJ2-7; clone_size: once
cdr3_aa: CASSRQGGNEQYF; cdr3_nt: TGTGCCAGCAGCCGACAGGGGGGGAACGAGCAGTACTTC; v_call: TRBV13; d_call: TRBD1; j_call: TRBJ2-7; clone_size: -
cdr3_aa: CASSLLGLGSNQPQHF; cdr3_nt: TGTGCCAGCAGTTTGTTGGGGCTTGGCAGCAATCAGCCCCAGCATTTT; v_call: TRBV27; d_call: -; j_call: TRBJ1-5; clone_size: -
cdr3_aa: CATSDPDPGLAGSYNEQFF; cdr3_nt: TGTGCCACCAGTGACCCAGATCCGGGACTAGCGGGGAGCTACAATGAGCAGTTCTTC; v_call: TRBV24-1; d_call: TRBD2; j_call: TRBJ2-1; clone_size: -
cdr3_aa: CASGLAGGNEQFF; cdr3_nt: TGTGCTAGTGGTCTAGCGGGGGGGAATGAGCAGTTCTTC; v_call: TRBV12-5; d_call: TRBD2; j_call: TRBJ2-1; clone_size: -
cdr3_aa: CASSLRTGGDEKLFF; cdr3_nt: TGTGCCAGCAGCTTGAGGACAGGGGGCGATGAAAAACTGTTTTTT; v_call: TRBV5-6; d_call: TRBD1; j_call: TRBJ1-4; clone_size: -
cdr3_aa: CASSLDRGYTF; cdr3_nt: TGTGCCAGCAGTTTAGACCGCGGCTACACCTTC; v_call: TRBV28; d_call: -; j_call: TRBJ1-2; clone_size: once
cdr3_aa: CASSPSLPGYGYTF; cdr3_nt: TGTGCCAGCAGTCCGTCCCTTCCCGGCTATGGCTACACCTTC; v_call: TRBV6-2/TRBV6-3; d_call: -; j_call: TRBJ1-2; clone_size: -
cdr3_aa: CASSIRRQVSNTEAFF; cdr3_nt: TGTGCCAGTAGTATCCGCAGACAGGTGTCGAACACTGAAGCTTTCTTT; v_call: TRBV19; d_call: -; j_call: TRBJ1-1; clone_size: -
cdr3_aa: CASSLGGSQETQYF; cdr3_nt: TGTGCCAGCAGCTTAGGCGGCAGCCAAGAGACCCAGTACTTC; v_call: TRBV7-3; d_call: -; j_call: TRBJ2-5; clone_size: -
cdr3_aa: CASSPTQGADSPLHF; cdr3_nt: TGTGCCAGCTCACCGACGCAGGGGGCCGATTCACCCCTCCACTTT; v_call: TRBV18; d_call: TRBD1; j_call: TRBJ1-6; clone_size: -
cdr3_aa: CASSIGGSFNEQFF; cdr3_nt: TGTGCCAGTAGTATTGGCGGGAGCTTCAATGAGCAGTTCTTC; v_call: TRBV19; d_call: TRBD2; j_call: TRBJ2-1; clone_size: once
cdr3_aa: CASGPNRGPGYTF; cdr3_nt: TGTGCCAGCGGGCCAAACAGGGGGCCAGGCTACACCTTC; v_call: TRBV9; d_call: TRBD1; j_call: TRBJ1-2; clone_size: once
cdr3_aa: CASKREHTQYF; cdr3_nt: TGTGCCAGCAAAAGGGAACATACGCAGTATTTT; v_call: TRBV27; d_call: -; j_call: TRBJ2-3; clone_size: -
cdr3_aa: CASSPPAGTSKETQYF; cdr3_nt: TGTGCCAGCAGTCCCCCCGCCGGGACTAGCAAAGAGACCCAGTACTTC; v_call: TRBV28; d_call: TRBD2; j_call: TRBJ2-5; clone_size: -
cdr3_aa: CAISEQGPNSPLHF; cdr3_nt: TGTGCCATCAGTGAGCAGGGACCCAATTCACCCCTCCACTTT; v_call: TRBV10-3; d_call: -; j_call: TRBJ1-6; clone_size: -
cdr3_aa: CASSLIQGAGKLFF; cdr3_nt: TGTGCCAGCAGCCTAATACAGGGGGCGGGAAAACTGTTTTTT; v_call: TRBV5-8; d_call: TRBD1; j_call: TRBJ1-4; clone_size: -
cdr3_aa: CASSRGQGGYGYTF; cdr3_nt: TGTGCCAGCAGCCGGGGACAGGGAGGCTATGGCTACACCTTC; v_call: TRBV7-9; d_call: TRBD1; j_call: TRBJ1-2; clone_size: -
cdr3_aa: CASSDEGSANTEAFF; cdr3_nt: TGTGCCAGCAGTGATGAAGGATCAGCGAACACTGAAGCTTTCTTT; v_call: TRBV6-1; d_call: -; j_call: TRBJ1-1; clone_size: -
cdr3_aa: CASSNPKGANYGYTF; cdr3_nt: TGTGCCAGCAGTAATCCTAAGGGAGCTAACTATGGCTACACCTTC; v_call: TRBV6-5; d_call: -; j_call: TRBJ1-2; clone_size: -
cdr3_aa: CASTGRVFLEAFF; cdr3_nt: TGTGCCAGCACCGGGCGGGTATTTTTGGAAGCTTTCTTT; v_call: TRBV6-5; d_call: -; j_call: TRBJ1-1; clone_size: once
cdr3_aa: CASSPGQNYGYTF; cdr3_nt: TGTGCCAGCTCACCGGGACAGAACTATGGCTACACCTTC; v_call: TRBV18; d_call: TRBD1; j_call: TRBJ1-2; clone_size: -
cdr3_aa: CAARARSSEAFF; cdr3_nt: TGTGCCGCCCGGGCGAGGAGCTCTGAAGCTTTCTTT; v_call: TRBV10-3; d_call: -; j_call: TRBJ1-1; clone_size: few
cdr3_aa: CASSPGTGGRSPLHF; cdr3_nt: TGTGCCAGCAGTCCCGGCACAGGGGGCAGGTCACCCCTCCACTTT; v_call: TRBV6-5; d_call: TRBD1; j_call: TRBJ1-6; clone_size: -
cdr3_aa: CASTNRASRTEAFF; cdr3_nt: TGTGCCAGCACCAACCGGGCCTCAAGGACTGAAGCTTTCTTT; v_call: TRBV6-5; d_call: -; j_call: TRBJ1-1; clone_size: few
cdr3_aa: CASSVGPFGTSGSYEQYF; cdr3_nt: TGTGCCAGCAGCGTGGGACCTTTTGGGACTAGCGGCTCCTACGAGCAGTACTTC; v_call: TRBV9; d_call: TRBD2; j_call: TRBJ2-7; clone_size: once
cdr3_aa: CASSLFIRSNSYGYTF; cdr3_nt: TGTGCCAGCAGCTTGTTTATCCGAAGTAACTCCTATGGCTACACCTTC; v_call: TRBV5-6; d_call: -; j_call: TRBJ1-2; clone_size: -
cdr3_aa: CASSREGNTGELFF; cdr3_nt: TGTGCCAGCAGCCGCGAGGGGAACACCGGGGAGCTGTTTTTT; v_call: TRBV28; d_call: -; j_call: TRBJ2-2; clone_size: -
cdr3_aa: CASSPVETQYF; cdr3_nt: TGTGCCAGCTCACCTGTGGAGACCCAGTACTTC; v_call: TRBV18; d_call: -; j_call: TRBJ2-5; clone_size: -
cdr3_aa: CAINREAQETQYF; cdr3_nt: TGTGCCATAAACAGGGAGGCTCAAGAGACCCAGTACTTC; v_call: TRBV10-3; d_call: -; j_call: TRBJ2-5; clone_size: few
cdr3_aa: CASSWTSGRDEQFF; cdr3_nt: TGTGCCAGCAGCTGGACTAGCGGGCGGGATGAGCAGTTCTTC; v_call: TRBV13; d_call: TRBD2; j_call: TRBJ2-1; clone_size: -
cdr3_aa: CASSLGGDEQYF; cdr3_nt: TGCGCCAGCAGCTTGGGAGGGGACGAGCAGTACTTC; v_call: TRBV5-1; d_call: -; j_call: TRBJ2-7; clone_size: -
cdr3_aa: CASSVGVGQGNTEAFF; cdr3_nt: TGTGCCAGCAGCGTAGGCGTGGGACAGGGGAACACTGAAGCTTTCTTT; v_call: TRBV9; d_call: TRBD1; j_call: TRBJ1-1; clone_size: -
cdr3_aa: CASTPGANVLTF; cdr3_nt: TGTGCCAGCACCCCGGGGGCCAACGTCCTGACTTTC; v_call: TRBV6-2/TRBV6-3; d_call: -; j_call: TRBJ2-6; clone_size: -
cdr3_aa: CASTWDNFQPQHF; cdr3_nt: TGTGCCAGCACTTGGGACAATTTTCAGCCCCAGCATTTT; v_call: TRBV28; d_call: -; j_call: TRBJ1-5; clone_size: -
cdr3_aa: CASSLSFLNRVANYGYTF; cdr3_nt: TGTGCCAGCAGTTTATCTTTTTTGAACAGGGTAGCTAACTATGGCTACACCTTC; v_call: TRBV28; d_call: -; j_call: TRBJ1-2; clone_size: -
cdr3_aa: CASSERLTRYGYTF; cdr3_nt: TGTGCCAGCAGCGAAAGGCTAACACGCTATGGCTACACCTTC; v_call: TRBV5-5; d_call: -; j_call: TRBJ1-2; clone_size: -
cdr3_aa: CASSILSVGRSEQYF; cdr3_nt: TGTGCCAGTAGTATTCTTTCTGTCGGACGCAGCGAGCAGTACTTC; v_call: TRBV19; d_call: -; j_call: TRBJ2-7; clone_size: -
cdr3_aa: CASSVQTGGNEKLFF; cdr3_nt: TGTGCCAGCAGCGTTCAGACAGGGGGTAACGAAAAACTGTTTTTT; v_call: TRBV9; d_call: TRBD1; j_call: TRBJ1-4; clone_size: -
cdr3_aa: CASSPKGNTEAFF; cdr3_nt: TGCGCCAGCAGCCCAAAGGGGAACACTGAAGCTTTCTTT; v_call: TRBV10-1; d_call: -; j_call: TRBJ1-1; clone_size: -
cdr3_aa: CASRLGGITMNEKLFF; cdr3_nt: TGTGCCAGCCGACTAGGGGGAATAACAATGAATGAAAAACTGTTTTTT; v_call: TRBV19; d_call: -; j_call: TRBJ1-4; clone_size: -
cdr3_aa: CAHRRRGAGEQYF; cdr3_nt: TGTGCCCATCGCAGGAGGGGGGCAGGCGAGCAGTACTTC; v_call: TRBV28; d_call: -; j_call: TRBJ2-7; clone_size: -
cdr3_aa: CASSPSRGRHEKLFF; cdr3_nt: TGTGCCAGCAGCCCGAGCAGGGGGCGACATGAAAAACTGTTTTTT; v_call: TRBV7-8; d_call: TRBD1; j_call: TRBJ1-4; clone_size: -